This T cell receptor (beta chain) was captured in a study of T-cell memory formation after mild COVID-19. Study overall: TCR clusters were largely donor specific.

Study-level results: Several responding clones turned up in pre-infection memory, indicating that cross-reactive memory may have taken part. Clones contracting day 15 to 85 were balanced CD4/CD8; later expanders leaned CD4+. CM and EM subsets held most contracting CD4+ clones; EMRA held CD8+ ones.

Concerning this clonotype: No antigen is known for it.

V was shortened by 0 bases and J by 2 bases, with 25 bases between the two germline ends. The CDR3 is 20 amino acids. Germline assignment: CDR1 MNHEY and CDR2 SVGAGI. TCRdb re-called the 5' RACE reads through MiXCR, storing one row per CDR3 protein. This sample has hundreds of thousands of distinct CDR3 sequences, with more than 20% found just once. The sample taken for sequencing was PBMCs or a T cell subset sorted from them (not recorded which). The receptor comes from an adult woman who had mild COVID-19 (a few samples of this study predate the infection). Cell type and time point are not known. The chain employs TRBV6-5 and TRBJ2-5; weak D call: TRBD2 (7 bases). The CDR3 nucleotides are TGTGCCAGCAGTTACTCGATTGGGGACACACCGGGACTACGGCAAGAGACCCAGTACTTC. Encoded protein: CASSYSIGDTPGLRQETQYF.